The 30 T cell receptor beta chains reported below all come from one sample, sequenced in a study of T cells in Graves' hyperthyroidism and ophthalmopathy. The TCR beta CDR3 regions underwent amplification using RNA transcripts as the source. First-round RT-PCR targeting the TCR CDR3 was performed with the HTBI primer set. TCRdb re-derived calls from the multiplex PCR reads in MiXCR, one entry per CDR3 protein. The repertoire includes 250,000 or so distinct CDR3 sequences, around 17% of them detected once, and less than 35% sits in the top ten. Sequenced input: blood. These receptors were obtained from a young woman with Graves' ophthalmopathy.

This clonotype has ten or more counts. The chain carries TRBV30 and TRBJ1-2; maybe TRBD1 (6 bases). V lost 4 bases and J 5 bases, leaving 17 bases between the germline ends. This CDR3 is built from 14 residues. Germline V gene lookup returns CDR1 GTSNPN and CDR2 SVGIG (reference sequence). Written as DNA, the CDR3 is TGTGCCTGGAACCCCCTGGACAGCTTATATGGCTACACCTTC. It yields the protein CAWNPLDSLYGYTF.

The chain joins TRBV6-1 to TRBJ2-2; 10 bases align to TRBD1. This CDR3 spans 18 amino acids. V was pared by 5 bases and J by 6 bases, with 15 bases of the junction left unmatched. Germline values: CDR1 MNHNS, CDR2 SASEGT. The chain's CDR3 is CASSRWNSGTGVPGELFF. CDR3 DNA sequence: TGTGCCAGCAGTCGATGGAATTCCGGGACAGGGGTTCCCGGGGAGCTGTTTTTT.

This clonotype was recorded many times. This rearrangement joins TRBV6-2 or TRBV6-3 to TRBJ2-1; no reliable D call. This CDR3 is built from 14 residues. The germline CDR1 and CDR2 sequences are MNHEY and SVGEGT. V was shortened by 4 bases and J by 0 bases, with 7 bases between the two germline ends. The CDR3 reads CASSLVSSYNEQFF. The CDR3 DNA follows: TGTGCCAGCAGTTTGGTGAGCTCCTACAATGAGCAGTTCTTC.

This clonotype was found many times. J is TRBJ1-1 and V is TRBV28; TRBD1 agrees at 8 bases. Trimming removed 3 bases from V and 0 bases from J; junction bases left unmatched: 12. From germline, CDR1 is MDHEN and CDR2 SYDVKM. The length of the CDR3 is 18 residues. The CDR3 loop is CASSLGSRGLVLNTEAFF. DNA of the CDR3: TGTGCCAGCAGTTTGGGCAGCAGGGGGCTGGTATTGAACACTGAAGCTTTCTTT.

This clonotype has a count of ten or more. This chain links TRBV20-1 with TRBJ2-1; 11 positions agree with TRBD2. CDR1 and CDR2 from the germline V gene are DFQATT and SNEGSKA (reference sequence). V was clipped by 5 bases and J by 8 bases; unmatched bases: 14. CDR3 length equals 16 residues. The CDR3 DNA is TGCAGTGCTGCCGCCTGGAATAGCGGGAGGGCCGATGAGCAGTTCTTC. It is translated as CSAAAWNSGRADEQFF.

In its sample, this clonotype was seen many times. V usage is TRBV30 and J usage is TRBJ2-1; 7 bases are shared with TRBD2. This CDR3 comprises 14 residues. The trim removed 0 bases at V and 8 bases at J, leaving 7 bases unmatched. CDR1 and CDR2 from the germline V gene are GTSNPN and SVGIG (reference sequence). CDR3 region: CAWSVSAGSDEQFF. The CDR3 DNA is TGTGCCTGGAGTGTGTCAGCGGGATCTGATGAGCAGTTCTTC.

This clonotype was found many times. The chain joins TRBV10-3 to TRBJ1-1; D might be TRBD1 (6 bases). Germline assignment: CDR1 ENHRY and CDR2 SYGVKD. This CDR3 is 16 amino acids long. Between the trimmed V and J ends, which lost 0 bases and 4 bases, there was a span of 15 bases. As DNA, the CDR3 is TGTGCCATCAGTGAGTCATTCCTAAGGGGGGGCACTGAAGCTTTCTTT. As protein: CAISESFLRGGTEAFF.

This clonotype was seen once. At one boundary the junction diverges from the germline segment, which might be a read error. V and J are TRBV7-9 and TRBJ1-4, with a possible D match to TRBD1 (5 bases). Looked up from germline, CDR1 is SEHNR and CDR2 is FQNEAQ (reference sequence). The CDR3 sequence is 14 residues long. For the CDR3, the DNA is TGTGCCAGCAGCTTGGGGGGAACTAATGAAAAACTGTCTTTT. It yields the protein CASSLGGTNEKLSF.

This rearrangement joins TRBV7-9 to TRBJ2-7, with a weak D call TRBD1 (6 bases). CDR3 length: 14 residues. Germline-derived CDR1 and CDR2 are SEHNR and FQNEAQ (reference sequence). V was shortened by 5 bases and J by 5 bases, with 16 bases between the two germline ends. The CDR3 loop reads CASSIDRSIDEQYF. The CDR3 DNA is TGTGCCAGCAGCATAGACAGGTCAATTGACGAGCAGTACTTC.

This clonotype was found a few times. The chain has TRBV29-1 and TRBJ2-1; TRBD2 matches at 14 bases. CDR3 length: 16 amino acids. The V segment lost 6 bases and the J segment 10 bases; nucleotides outside the gene matches: 14. Germline V gene data show CDR1 as SQVTM and CDR2 as ANQGSEA. CDR3 in DNA: TGCAGCGTCTCCTACCCCGGGACTAGCGGGGGCCGGGAGCAGTTCTTC. Protein product: CSVSYPGTSGGREQFF.

This clonotype was detected a few times. The chain is built from TRBV2 and TRBJ2-4; D is uncertain. CDR3 length equals 14 residues. V dropped 2 bases and J dropped 0 bases, with 5 bases sitting between them. CDR1 and CDR2 (germline): SNHLY, FYNNEI. This chain's CDR3 is CASSESIAKNIQYF. The CDR3 region has the DNA TGTGCCAGCAGTGAAAGCATAGCCAAAAACATTCAGTACTTC.

This clonotype was picked up many times. V is TRBV6-1 and J is TRBJ1-1, with D possibly matching TRBD1 (6 bases). With 6 bases removed from V and 6 bases from J, the gap between germline ends came to 17 bases. Germline CDR1 is MNHNS and CDR2 is SASEGT. The CDR3 length is 14 residues. The CDR3 protein is CASSPRGPLSEAFF. Here the CDR3 DNA reads TGTGCCAGCAGCCCCCGGGGGCCCCTTTCTGAAGCTTTCTTT.

This clonotype showed up many times. This rearrangement joins TRBV27 to TRBJ2-2, with D perhaps matching TRBD2 (5 bases). V lost 5 bases to trimming and J lost 0 bases, with 13 bases between them. The germline V gene has CDR1 MNHEY and CDR2 SMNVEV (reference sequence). The length of the CDR3 is 16 residues. CDR3 sequence: CASSPLLATNTGELFF. The CDR3 DNA reads as TGTGCCAGCAGTCCCCTCTTAGCGACGAACACCGGGGAGCTGTTTTTT.

This clonotype was counted many times. V and J are TRBV12-3 or TRBV12-4 and TRBJ1-2; no reliable D call. V shed 3 bases and J shed 5 bases, with 13 bases lying between them. CDR3 length: 14 amino acids. CDR3 nucleotides: TGTGCCAGCAGTTTCGCCGTCAGGTCTTATGGCTACACCTTC. As protein: CASSFAVRSYGYTF.

The table lists this clonotype with many counts. The V call is TRBV7-9, the J call TRBJ2-3; no firm D call. Per germline, CDR1 SEHNR and CDR2 FQNEAQ (reference sequence). CDR3 length: 14 residues. The ends were cut back, 3 bases at V and 6 bases at J, with 13 bases in the middle. The CDR3 nucleotides read TGTGCCAGCAGCTTGGTGTCTAGTCCCGATACGCAGTATTTT. Amino acid sequence: CASSLVSSPDTQYF.

The sample holds many counts of this clonotype. The gene calls are TRBV19 and TRBJ1-5, with TRBD1 as a possible D gene (6 bases). V was clipped by 3 bases and J by 1 base, with 10 bases between them. Germline-derived CDR1 and CDR2 are LNHDA and SQIVND (reference sequence). The CDR3 is made up of 15 amino acids. The CDR3 nucleotides read TGTGCCAGTAGTATTTATACAGGGAGCAATCAGCCCCAGCATTTT. It codes for CASSIYTGSNQPQHF.

This clonotype has a count of ten or more. The rearrangement links TRBV7-2 to TRBJ1-1; maybe TRBD1 (5 bases). Germline CDR1 reads SGHTA; CDR2 reads FQGNSA. Trimming took off 4 bases at V and 3 bases at J, with 9 bases between the two ends. The CDR3 runs to 13 residues. The CDR3 bases are TGTGCCAGCAGCTATCGAGGGGACACTGAAGCTTTCTTT. Its translation is CASSYRGDTEAFF.

The chain is built from TRBV7-9 and TRBJ2-7; 9 nucleotides match TRBD2. J lost 0 bases, V lost 3 bases, and 3 bases had no gene match. Germline V gene data show CDR1 as SEHNR and CDR2 as FQNEAQ (reference sequence). The CDR3 is 15 amino acids. CDR3 coding DNA: TGTGCCAGCAGCTTCAGCGGGAGGCCCTCCTACGAGCAGTACTTC. Translation gives CASSFSGRPSYEQYF.

This clonotype has at least ten counts. This chain connects TRBV20-1 to TRBJ2-5, with D perhaps matching TRBD1 or TRBD2 (5 bases each). Deletions cut 3 bases from V and 4 bases from J, with 15 bases between. CDR1 is DFQATT, CDR2 SNEGSKA, per germline (reference sequence). CDR3 length: 14 amino acids. The CDR3, as DNA: TGCAGTGCTAGGAGGGACCGTGGACCAGAGACCCAGTACTTC. This translates into CSARRDRGPETQYF.

This clonotype was recorded at least ten times. The V and J genes are TRBV29-1 and TRBJ2-5; the match to TRBD2 covers 14 bases. The CDR3 totals 14 residues. V shed 6 bases and J 5 bases; nucleotides not matched to a gene: 5. Germline CDR1 and CDR2: SQVTM and ANQGSEA. As DNA, the CDR3 is TGCAGCGTGAGACTAGCGGGAGGGAGGGAGACCCAGTACTTC. Protein product: CSVRLAGGRETQYF. Filled out from reference TRBV29-1 and TRBJ2-5, the complete variable domain reads SAVISQKPSRDICQRGTSLTIQCQVDSQVTMMFWYRQQPGQSLTLIATANQGSEATYESGFVIDKFPISRPNLTFSTLTVSNMSPEDSSIYLCSVRLAGGRETQYFGPGTRLLVL.

The rearrangement uses TRBV5-6 and TRBJ1-1; no clear D. The CDR3 length is 15 residues. V was clipped by 0 bases and J by 0 bases, with 9 bases between them. Per the germline V gene, CDR1 is SGHDT and CDR2 is YYEEEE. CDR3 sequence (DNA): TGTGCCAGCAGCTTGGCGGGCGTGATGAACACTGAAGCTTTCTTT. This gives the protein CASSLAGVMNTEAFF.

The table lists this clonotype with many counts. This chain connects TRBV28 to TRBJ1-5; 10 bases map to TRBD1. Losses at the gene ends were 5 bases for V and 7 bases for J; bases not matched to a gene: 11. Germline loops: CDR1 MDHEN, CDR2 SYDVKM. This CDR3 has 16 residues. This CDR3 is CASSLRTGGSRQPQHF. The CDR3, as DNA: TGTGCCAGCAGTCTCCGGACAGGGGGAAGTCGGCAGCCCCAGCATTTT.

This clonotype was counted many times. The J gene is TRBJ2-7, the V gene TRBV20-1; no reliable D call. Germline-derived CDR1 and CDR2 are DFQATT and SNEGSKA (reference sequence). Trimming cost V 1 base and J 3 bases, with 13 bases left between them. This CDR3 has 14 amino acids. The CDR3 sequence: CSARVFSRVYEQYF. CDR3 DNA sequence: TGCAGTGCTAGAGTATTCTCGAGAGTCTACGAGCAGTACTTC.

Ten or more counts support this clonotype. V usage is TRBV19 and J usage is TRBJ1-1, with D hard to call. Germline V lookup: CDR1 LNHDA, CDR2 SQIVND (reference sequence). The CDR3 totals 13 residues. Trimming took 1 base from V and 7 from J, leaving 10 bases between them. The CDR3 nucleotides are TGTGCCAGTAGTATAGTCGTGGGAGGTGAAGCTTTCTTT. Translation: CASSIVVGGEAFF.

This clonotype was counted at least ten times. V usage is TRBV24-1 and J usage is TRBJ2-1; D perhaps matches TRBD2 (6 bases). Germline CDR1 KGHDR, CDR2 SFDVKD. V lost 3 bases to trimming and J lost 1 base, with 12 bases between them. The CDR3 has 16 amino acids. CDR3 region: CATSDRGRRSYNEQFF. CDR3 nucleotides: TGTGCCACCAGTGATCGGGGGAGGAGGTCCTACAATGAGCAGTTCTTC.

The gene calls are TRBV6-2 or TRBV6-3 and TRBJ2-1, with D possibly TRBD2 on 6 matching bases. Germline V gene data show CDR1 as MNHEY and CDR2 as SVGEGT. Trimming removed 6 bases at V and 6 bases at J, with 9 bases between. The CDR3 covers 12 residues. CDR3 DNA sequence: TGTGCCAGCAGGGAGGGGATCAATGAGCAGTTCTTC. Protein sequence: CASREGINEQFF.

This chain uses TRBV6-5 with TRBJ1-5, with 9 bases identical to TRBD1. Germline V gene sequence: CDR1 MNHEY, CDR2 SVGAGI. After removal of 4 bases from V and 7 bases from J, the junction contained 11 bases not matched to a gene. The CDR3 runs 16 residues. CDR3 coding DNA: TGTGCCAGCAGTTCCCTGACAGGGGGAAGTCGGCAGCCCCAGCATTTT. Its protein product is CASSSLTGGSRQPQHF.

This clonotype appeared many times. This chain joins TRBV12-3 or TRBV12-4 and TRBJ1-6, with D possibly being TRBD1 (6 bases). The germline V and J ends were trimmed by 6 bases and 5 bases, with 11 bases remaining between them. The CDR3 spans 14 residues. The CDR3 here is CASSPQGNNSPLHF. In nucleotides, the CDR3 is TGTGCCAGCAGCCCCCAGGGGAATAATTCACCCCTCCACTTT.

This clonotype was counted a few times. The chain employs TRBV28 and TRBJ1-5; TRBD1 aligns across 11 bases. Germline V gene data show CDR1 as MDHEN and CDR2 as SYDVKM. This CDR3 has 17 residues. V lost 5 bases to trimming and J lost 7 bases; unmatched junction nucleotides: 13. The CDR3 DNA follows: TGTGCCAGCAGTGTACCGGGGACAGGGGGAAGTCGGCAGCCCCAGCATTTT. Amino acid sequence: CASSVPGTGGSRQPQHF.

At least ten counts were recorded for this clonotype. J is TRBJ2-1 and V is TRBV28, with 13 bases matching TRBD2. V was pared by 6 bases and J by 6 bases, with 8 bases of the junction left unmatched. CDR3 size: 16 residues. Germline CDR1 reads MDHEN; CDR2 reads SYDVKM. This CDR3 reads CASSLRGLAGFNEQFF. DNA of the CDR3: TGTGCCAGCAGCCTAAGGGGACTAGCGGGATTCAATGAGCAGTTCTTC.